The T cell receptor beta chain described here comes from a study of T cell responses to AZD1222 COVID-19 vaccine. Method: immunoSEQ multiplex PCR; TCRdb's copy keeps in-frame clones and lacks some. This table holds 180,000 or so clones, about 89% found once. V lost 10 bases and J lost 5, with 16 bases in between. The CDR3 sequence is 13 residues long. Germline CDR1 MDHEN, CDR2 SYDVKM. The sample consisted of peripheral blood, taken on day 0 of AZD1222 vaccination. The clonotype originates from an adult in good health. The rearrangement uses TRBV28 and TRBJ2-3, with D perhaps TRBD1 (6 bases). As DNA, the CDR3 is TGTGCCACTACACCAGGGGCAGAAGATACGCAGTATTTT. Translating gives CATTPGAEDTQYF.